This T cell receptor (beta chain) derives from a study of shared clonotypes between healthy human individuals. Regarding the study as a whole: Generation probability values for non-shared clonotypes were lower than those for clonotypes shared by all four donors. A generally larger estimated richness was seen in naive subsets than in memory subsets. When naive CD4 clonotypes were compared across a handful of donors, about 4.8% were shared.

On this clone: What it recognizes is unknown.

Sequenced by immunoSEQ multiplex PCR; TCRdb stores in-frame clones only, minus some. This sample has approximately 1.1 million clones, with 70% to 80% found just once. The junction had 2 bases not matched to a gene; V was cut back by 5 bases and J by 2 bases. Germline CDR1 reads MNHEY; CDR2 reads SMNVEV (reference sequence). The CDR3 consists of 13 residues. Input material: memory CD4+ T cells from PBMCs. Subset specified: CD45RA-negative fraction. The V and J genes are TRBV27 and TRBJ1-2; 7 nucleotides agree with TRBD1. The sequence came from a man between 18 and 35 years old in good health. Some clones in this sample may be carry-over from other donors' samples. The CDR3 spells CASSTGENYGYTF. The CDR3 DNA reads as TGTGCCAGCAGTACAGGGGAAAACTATGGCTACACCTTC.